The table lists the clone carrying this TCR beta chain with a few counts. The data were taken from a study of regulatory T cells in long-lasting Graves disease. The time point here: newly diagnosed GD, antithyroid drugs for less than 3 months. The authors made the TCR library using RNA they extracted from PBMCs. With V trimmed by 9 bases and J by 4 bases, 12 bases remained unmatched. This CDR3 spans 15 amino acids. Germline V lookup: CDR1 LNHDA, CDR2 SQIVND (reference sequence). Through Arm-PCR of CDR3 regions and iRepertoire HTBI primers, TCR beta libraries were built. MiXCR, applied by TCRdb to the multiplex PCR reads, yields one record per CDR3 protein. The sample holds some 560,000 distinct CDR3 sequences; around 15% are singletons and the top ten take approximately 25%. The same sample was also used in a study of T cells in Graves' hyperthyroidism and ophthalmopathy.

The V gene is TRBV19, the J gene TRBJ1-5; 7 positions agree with TRBD1. The sample was peripheral blood mononuclear cells (PBMCs), taken at new diagnosis, from a patient treated with antithyroid drugs. The clonotype was recovered from a woman in her forties or fifties with Graves disease. The CDR3 sequence is CASRAWTGDNQPQHF. The DNA for the CDR3 is TGTGCCAGCAGGGCCTGGACAGGAGATAATCAGCCCCAGCATTTT. The whole variable domain, remainder taken from reference TRBV19 and TRBJ1-5, is DGGITQSPKYLFRKEGQNVTLSCEQNLNHDAMYWYRQDPGQGLRLIYYSQIVNDFQKGDIAEGYSVSREKKESFPLTVTSAQKNPTAFYLCASRAWTGDNQPQHFGDGTRLSIL.